This T cell receptor beta chain was identified in a study of OX40 agonist ivuxolimab in advanced cancers. Profiling relied on immunoSEQ multiplex PCR, and the TCRdb table lists in-frame clones only, not all of them. The profile shows 55,000 to 70,000 clones, more than 75% of them singletons. This clone was recorded at least ten times. The CDR3 covers 13 residues. CDR1 is GTSNPN and CDR2 is SVGIG in the germline V gene (reference sequence). Unmatched junction bases numbered 3, after V lost 1 base and J lost 6 bases. The TCR originated in an adult with an advanced solid tumor such as melanoma, head and neck, liver or kidney cancer. V and J are TRBV30 and TRBJ2-4; 7 bases map to TRBD2. The sample in question was CD4+ or CD8+ T cells sorted from blood, obtained in a trial of the OX40 agonist ivuxolimab. The CDR3 region has the DNA TGTGCCTGGAGTGAAGCTAGCGGAAACATTCAGTACTTC. Its protein is CAWSEASGNIQYF. Supplemented by reference TRBV30 and TRBJ2-4, the full variable domain reads SQTIHQWPATLVQPVGSPLSLECTVEGTSNPNLYWYRQAAGRGLQLLFYSVGIGQISSEVPQNLSASRPQDRQFILSSKKLLLSDSGFYLCAWSEASGNIQYFGAGTRLSVL.